This TCR beta chain was sequenced during a study of blood T cell repertoires in COVID-19. Study summary: Researchers got acute and convalescent COVID-19 samples from the United States, Italy and Spain. The analysed material was cDNA or gDNA that came from T cells, B-cell-depleted T cells, or PBMCs.

In the authors' workflow: Estimation of nucleated cell counts relied on the amplification of reference gene primers. The assay was immunoSEQ multiplex PCR, and TCRdb's table has in-frame clones only and misses some. D and trimming were read from the DNA, whereas the V and J calls and clone size are those reported in that table. The data contain a few hundred thousand clones, approximately 81% of them singletons. V shed 4 bases and J 6 bases; nucleotides not matched to a gene: 6. Per the germline V gene, CDR1 is SGHTA and CDR2 is FQGTGA. This CDR3 region has 15 residues. V usage is TRBV7-3 and J usage is TRBJ2-1, with 10 bases matching TRBD2. Specimen: peripheral blood. The origin of this receptor is a woman aged 55 to 70 who had recovered from COVID-19. CDR3: CASSSGLAVFNEQFF. CDR3 DNA: TGTGCCAGCAGCTCTGGACTAGCGGTCTTCAATGAGCAGTTCTTC.